Sequencing of this T cell receptor beta chain was carried out in a study of beta chain features in type 1 diabetes. Turning to this clone: Antigen unknown.

V lost 6 bases to trimming and J lost 8 bases, with 13 bases between them. The CDR3 length is 13 residues. Germline CDR1 is MNHNS and CDR2 is SASEGT. Sequencing targeted expressed TCRB transcripts, as all isolated RNA had been reverse transcribed. Clones were sequenced by immunoSEQ multiplex PCR, and TCRdb holds only the in-frame ones, with some missing. The sample lists roughly 400,000 clones, over 8.5% occurring once. General study points: In every one of the four CD4+ subsets, TCRB CDR3s were moderately but significantly shorter in Type 1 diabetes patients. Naive, central memory and Treg TCRB repertoires appeared more alike in patients than in healthy donors. VDJ junctions from patients with type 1 diabetes contained fewer insertions and more deletions.

The V and J genes are TRBV6-1 and TRBJ1-4; D gene unclear. The receptor was isolated from a man aged 30 to 39 with type 1 diabetes. The sample consisted of central memory CD4+ T cells from blood. As DNA, the CDR3 is TGTGCCAGCAGAGAGGGTTCTCGAGAAAAACTGTTTTTT. It yields the protein CASREGSREKLFF.